These 9 T cell receptor beta chains originate from one sample sequenced in a study of identical twins. TCRdb recomputed calls from the 5' RACE reads with MiXCR, one row per CDR3 protein. The sample comprises some 690,000 distinct CDR3 sequences, about 20% of which are singletons, and 4% to 5.5% rests with the top ten. This sample also belongs to another study, concerning T cells expressing NK-cell markers.

The sequencing input was PBMCs. These receptor sequences come from a woman younger than 35 in good health.

The V and J genes are TRBV29-1 and TRBJ2-5; perhaps TRBD1 as D (5 bases). This CDR3 is 13 amino acids long. The germline gives CDR1 SQVTM, CDR2 ANQGSEA. V was pared by 3 bases and J by 5 bases, with 13 bases between. This CDR3 is CSVEKAGFETQYF. CDR3 in DNA: TGCAGCGTTGAGAAGGCAGGGTTCGAGACCCAGTACTTC.

The chain recombines TRBV20-1 with TRBJ1-4, with TRBD1 matching over 10 bases. The CDR3 consists of 12 residues. Per the germline V gene, CDR1 is DFQATT and CDR2 is SNEGSKA (reference sequence). Trimming cost V 5 bases and J 12 bases; bases outside gene matches: 6. This CDR3 reads CSAGGQGRELFF. The CDR3 coding sequence is TGCAGTGCTGGGGGACAGGGGAGGGAACTGTTTTTT.

The J gene is TRBJ1-3, the V gene TRBV20-1; 12 bases are shared with TRBD1. This CDR3 is built from 15 residues. With 0 bases clipped from V and 4 bases from J, the junction kept 1 base outside the gene matches. Germline V gene sequence: CDR1 DFQATT, CDR2 SNEGSKA (reference sequence). This CDR3 is CSAREGQGAGNTIYF. The CDR3 DNA sequence: TGCAGTGCTAGAGAGGGACAGGGGGCCGGAAACACCATATATTTT.

V gene TRBV12-3 or TRBV12-4 combines with J gene TRBJ2-7, with 9 bases aligning to TRBD2. With V trimmed by 6 bases and J by 7 bases, 4 bases remained unmatched. There are 12 residues in the CDR3. The CDR3 here is CASRGLASEQYF. DNA of the CDR3: TGTGCCAGCAGGGGACTAGCTAGTGAGCAGTACTTC.

The chain joins TRBV6-2 or TRBV6-3 to TRBJ2-1; no firm D call. CDR3 length: 13 residues. Looked up from germline, CDR1 is MNHEY and CDR2 is SVGEGT. Deletions cut 2 bases from V and 4 bases from J, with 6 bases between. The CDR3 DNA reads TGTGCCAGCAGTTACCTCGGATACAATGAGCAGTTCTTC. It yields the protein CASSYLGYNEQFF.

The rearrangement joins TRBV19 to TRBJ1-2, with 7 bases aligning to TRBD1. J lost 0 bases, V lost 5 bases, and 3 bases had no gene match. This CDR3 contains 14 residues. Germline V gene sequence: CDR1 LNHDA, CDR2 SQIVND (reference sequence). Here the CDR3 reads CASSRDSTNYGYTF. The CDR3 DNA reads as TGTGCCAGTAGTCGGGACAGCACTAACTATGGCTACACCTTC.

The chain uses TRBV5-1 and TRBJ2-7, with D possibly matching TRBD1 (5 bases). Germline V CDR1 and CDR2: SGHRS, YFSETQ. The length of the CDR3 is 14 residues. V lost 1 base to trimming and J lost 5 bases, with 13 bases between them. CDR3 bases: TGCGCCAGCAGCTTGAGGCAGGGTGACAACGAGCAGTACTTC. Translated, it gives CASSLRQGDNEQYF.

This clonotype was detected a few times. The chain links TRBV12-3 or TRBV12-4 to TRBJ2-3; the match to TRBD2 covers 11 bases. The J segment lost 8 bases and the V segment lost 7 bases, leaving 11 bases of the junction unmatched. The CDR3 runs 15 residues. CDR3 region: CASILAGTSGGTQYF. CDR3 in DNA: TGTGCCAGCATCTTAGCCGGGACTAGCGGAGGTACGCAGTATTTT.

This clonotype was seen a few times. The V and J genes are TRBV7-7 and TRBJ2-1, with a possible D match to TRBD2 (5 bases). Trimming left V 5 bases short and J 6 bases short, with 14 bases between. Per germline, CDR1 SSHAT and CDR2 FNYEAQ (reference sequence). The CDR3 covers 14 residues. The CDR3 spells CASSAWAGGNEQFF. The CDR3 DNA reads TGTGCCAGCAGCGCGTGGGCGGGTGGCAATGAGCAGTTCTTC.